This T cell receptor beta chain was recovered during a study of T-cell reconstitution after alpha-beta-depleted transplantation in children. Findings and limits, study-wide: Counts and diversity of T cells one year after transplant came mostly from newly produced T cells.

As it was prepared, the TCRbeta library received unique molecular identifiers. One entry per CDR3 protein results from TCRdb running MiXCR on the PCR reads. Among 300,000 or so distinct CDR3 sequences listed, over 20% were seen once. Details on this clonotype: Antigen: not known.

Here the sequenced sample was PBMCs, mostly from graft donor cells, taken 180 days after TCRalphabeta/CD19-depleted stem cell transplant. This sequence was found in a male patient younger than 18 who had a stem cell transplant for acute lymphoblastic leukemia, so the T cells may come from the graft donor.

This CDR3 reads CASSHFSLVPQETQYF. CDR3 DNA: TGCGCCAGCAGCCATTTCTCGTTGGTACCGCAAGAGACCCAGTACTTC. The chain is built from TRBV4-1 and TRBJ2-5; the D is unclear. CDR3 length equals 16 residues. In germline, CDR1 is MGHRA, CDR2 YSYEKL. With 3 bases removed from V and 2 bases from J, the gap between germline ends came to 16 bases.